One sample yielded the 6 T cell receptor beta chains listed below, sequenced in a study of T cells in Graves' hyperthyroidism and ophthalmopathy. TCR beta CDR3 regions were amplified from RNA transcripts. The HTBI primer set was used in a first-round RT-PCR of the TCR CDR3. Each CDR3 protein gets one entry after TCRdb re-called the multiplex PCR reads with MiXCR. Of hundreds of thousands of distinct CDR3 sequences in the sample, around 22% are singletons; the top ten hold around 10%. Sequenced input: blood. These receptors originate from a woman in her 30s with Graves' ophthalmopathy.

V usage is TRBV12-3 or TRBV12-4 and J usage is TRBJ2-7; D is perhaps TRBD2 (6 bases). The CDR3 extends over 12 amino acids. The V and J ends lost 6 bases and 5 bases respectively, with 11 bases between them. The CDR3, as DNA: TGTGCCAGCAGCCAGGGCGGGGACGAGCAGTACTTC. Amino acid sequence: CASSQGGDEQYF.

This clonotype was seen many times. The CDR3 bases are TGTGCCAGCAGTGCAGAGCAAGAGACCCAGTACTTC. Amino acids: CASSAEQETQYF. The chain couples TRBV2 to TRBJ2-5, with D uncertain. This CDR3 has 12 amino acids. Germline V gene sequence: CDR1 SNHLY, CDR2 FYNNEI. V lost 4 bases to trimming and J lost 2 bases, with 5 bases between them. The whole variable domain, remainder taken from reference TRBV2 and TRBJ2-5, is EPEVTQTPSHQVTQMGQEVILRCVPISNHLYFYWYRQILGQKVEFLVSFYNNEISEKSEIFDDQFSVERPDGSNFTLKIRSTKLEDSAMYFCASSAEQETQYFGPGTRLLVL.

The genes are TRBV20-1 and TRBJ1-2; D possibly corresponds to TRBD1 (6 bases). CDR3 length: 15 residues. CDR1 DFQATT and CDR2 SNEGSKA come from the germline V gene (reference sequence). Trimming removed 6 bases at V and 1 base at J, with 18 bases between. The CDR3 DNA reads as TGCAGTGCGATCGTGACAGGCTTTATTAACTATGGCTACACCTTC. Translating it yields CSAIVTGFINYGYTF.

The rearrangement uses TRBV19 and TRBJ2-7, with D perhaps matching TRBD1 or TRBD2 (5 bases each). The CDR3 sequence is 16 residues long. Germline V gene lookup returns CDR1 LNHDA and CDR2 SQIVND (reference sequence). V was cut by 8 bases and J by 0 bases, with 20 bases left in between. The CDR3 bases are TGTGCCAGTTCTCAGCCTCGTTGGGGGAGCTCCTACGAGCAGTACTTC. Amino acid sequence: CASSQPRWGSSYEQYF.

The chain links TRBV28 to TRBJ1-2; no firm D call. This CDR3 is built from 14 residues. Germline values: CDR1 MDHEN, CDR2 SYDVKM. V gave up 6 bases and J gave up 5 bases, with 16 bases separating them. This CDR3 is CASSSGLGEYGYTF. The CDR3 DNA reads TGTGCCAGCAGCTCCGGACTTGGCGAGTATGGCTACACCTTC.

In nucleotides, the CDR3 is TGTGCCAGCAGTGATTCCGGACAGGGAGTGGGGAATGAGCAGTTCTTC. Protein: CASSDSGQGVGNEQFF. The genes are TRBV27 and TRBJ2-1; 8 bases line up with TRBD1. CDR3 size: 16 residues. CDR1 is MNHEY, CDR2 SMNVEV, per germline (reference sequence). V shed 5 bases and J 7 bases; nucleotides not matched to a gene: 13.